The clone carrying this T cell receptor (beta chain) was recorded at least ten times. These data originate in a study of neurological immune-mediated disorders. MiXCR, run by TCRdb on the 5' RACE reads, gives a single entry per CDR3 protein. This table holds about 44,000 distinct CDR3 sequences, about 6% found once. The CDR3 runs 15 residues. Germline V gene sequence: CDR1 DFQATT, CDR2 SNEGSKA (reference sequence). With V trimmed by 6 bases and J by 3 bases, 10 bases remained unmatched. The clonotype originates from a woman aged 40 to 50 in good health. Sequenced material: CD4+ T cells from blood. The V call is TRBV20-1, the J call TRBJ2-3; 9 bases are shared with TRBD1. The CDR3 loop reads CSAPTSGQGTDTQYF. CDR3 nucleotides: TGCAGTGCCCCTACCTCGGGACAGGGAACAGATACGCAGTATTTT.